The entry below describes one TCR beta chain. Its antigen is still unknown. The same CDR3 arises from other DNA sequences in this sample as well. All the people who gave samples were healthy bone marrow donors. PCR employed 60 Vbeta and 13 Jbeta primers. Sequencing was performed with immunoSEQ multiplex PCR; in TCRdb, only in-frame clones are kept and a portion is missing. The sample carries over 150,000 clones, approximately 80% recorded once. Per germline, CDR1 MNHEY and CDR2 SMNVEV (reference sequence). This CDR3 has 12 residues. Between the trimmed V and J ends, which lost 1 base and 8 bases, there was a span of 6 bases. The sample comes from a study of cytomegalovirus exposure and HLA in healthy donors. Points from the study as a whole: The study labeled about 160 TCR beta chains cytomegalovirus-associated.

The TCR sequence derives from a man aged 25-45 years in good health and CMV-seropositive. Sequencing was performed on PBMCs. This chain joins TRBV27 and TRBJ2-1; maybe TRBD2 (5 bases). For the CDR3, the DNA is TGTGCCAGCAGTTTATTGGGAGATGAGCAGTTCTTC. Residues: CASSLLGDEQFF.